Shown below are 9 T cell receptor beta chains from a single sample sequenced in a study of T-cell memory formation after mild COVID-19. TCRdb used MiXCR to reprocess the 5' RACE reads, holding one entry per CDR3 protein. The data show under 550,000 distinct CDR3 sequences, 15% to 20% seen once. Sequenced input: PBMCs or a T cell subset sorted from them (not recorded which). Source of these receptors: an adult woman who had mild COVID-19 (a few samples of this study predate the infection). Cell type and time point are not known.

A single count supports this clonotype. J is TRBJ2-5 and V is TRBV29-1, with 12 bases identical to TRBD2. Germline loops: CDR1 SQVTM, CDR2 ANQGSEA. With 4 bases clipped from V and 5 bases from J, the junction kept 11 bases outside the gene matches. The CDR3 covers 16 residues. For the CDR3, the DNA is TGCAGCGTTGCAGGACTAGCGGGAAACTCGGGGGAGACCCAGTACTTC. It is translated as CSVAGLAGNSGETQYF.

This clonotype was observed a few times. The chain combines TRBV20-1 with TRBJ2-6; tentatively, D is TRBD1 (6 bases). The CDR3 sequence is 17 residues long. From germline, CDR1 is DFQATT and CDR2 SNEGSKA (reference sequence). Deletions cut 6 bases from V and 0 bases from J, with 18 bases between. CDR3 in amino acids: CSAADSTGSSGANVLTF. The DNA for the CDR3 is TGCAGTGCGGCCGATTCGACAGGTAGCTCTGGGGCCAACGTCCTGACTTTC.

The sample holds a few counts of this clonotype. This chain uses TRBV9 with TRBJ2-2, with D maybe TRBD1 (6 bases). Trimming left V 5 bases short and J 8 bases short, with 10 bases between. CDR1 is SGDLS and CDR2 is YYNGEE in the germline V gene. The CDR3 totals 12 residues. The CDR3 DNA is TGTGCCAGCAGTCTACAGGGAGGGGAGCTGTTTTTT. Its translation: CASSLQGGELFF.

CDR3 region: CSAPRGSGGINYNEQFF. The CDR3 DNA follows: TGCAGTGCCCCACGGGGTAGCGGGGGGATCAACTACAATGAGCAGTTCTTC. The chain employs TRBV20-1 and TRBJ2-1; 10 bases fit TRBD2. V shed 6 bases, J shed 3 bases, and the junction held 14 bases outside the gene matches. CDR1 and CDR2 from the germline V gene are DFQATT and SNEGSKA (reference sequence). The CDR3 totals 17 residues.

This clonotype was seen only a few times. The chain has TRBV7-9 and TRBJ1-1, with D unresolved. There are 11 residues in the CDR3. CDR1 is SEHNR, CDR2 FQNEAQ, per germline (reference sequence). Trimming removed 10 bases from V and 1 base from J, with 7 bases in between. CDR3 residues: CATRGNTEAFF. CDR3 nucleotides: TGTGCCACTAGAGGGAACACTGAAGCTTTCTTT.

The rearrangement joins TRBV20-1 to TRBJ1-6; 10 nucleotides agree with TRBD1. Germline trimming cut 5 bases from V and 6 bases from J; bases unmatched to any gene: 7. Germline CDR1 is DFQATT and CDR2 is SNEGSKA (reference sequence). CDR3 length: 15 amino acids. The CDR3: CSAQPGQGLNSPLHF. The CDR3 DNA is TGCAGTGCTCAGCCGGGACAGGGGCTTAATTCACCCCTCCACTTT.

The chain employs TRBV5-4 and TRBJ2-2, with TRBD2 matching 10 bases. From germline, CDR1 is SGHNT and CDR2 YYREEE (reference sequence). The CDR3 has 15 amino acids. J lost 6 bases, V lost 4 bases, and 6 bases had no gene match. The CDR3 loop is CASSRAGGVAGELFF. CDR3 nucleotide sequence: TGTGCCAGCAGCCGAGCGGGAGGGGTCGCCGGGGAGCTGTTTTTT.

The genes are TRBV12-3 or TRBV12-4 and TRBJ2-7; D is undetermined. The CDR3 runs to 13 residues. Between the trimmed V and J ends, which lost 0 bases and 5 bases, there was a span of 8 bases. The CDR3 sequence is CASSLAGSDEQYF. The CDR3 DNA is TGTGCCAGCAGTTTAGCAGGGTCCGACGAGCAGTACTTC.

The CDR3 reads CASSGTSGGVTDTQYF. The CDR3, as DNA: TGTGCCAGCAGCGGCACTAGCGGGGGCGTCACAGATACGCAGTATTTT. The chain combines TRBV7-9 with TRBJ2-3; 11 bases map to TRBD2. The CDR3 has 16 amino acids. Germline-derived CDR1 and CDR2 are SEHNR and FQNEAQ (reference sequence). V shed 5 bases and J 2 bases; nucleotides not matched to a gene: 6. Together with reference TRBV7-9 and TRBJ2-3, the CDR3 gives the full variable domain: DTGVSQNPRHKITKRGQNVTFRCDPISEHNRLYWYRQTLGQGPEFLTYFQNEAQLEKSRLLSDRFSAERPKGSFSTLEIQRTEQGDSAMYLCASSGTSGGVTDTQYFGPGTRLTVL.